The 25 T cell receptor beta chains listed next were all sequenced from one sample in a study of cytomegalovirus exposure and HLA in healthy donors. The primer mix had 60 Vbeta and 13 Jbeta primers. Some clones are missing from TCRdb's copy, which holds only in-frame ones; the method was immunoSEQ multiplex PCR. The sample has roughly 200,000 clones, roughly 73% seen once. Sequencing was performed on PBMCs. The receptor set was obtained from a woman between 25 and 40 years old in good health and CMV-seronegative.

This clone was seen a handful of times. The genes are TRBV28 and TRBJ1-3; 12 positions match TRBD1. This CDR3 region has 18 residues. CDR1 is MDHEN and CDR2 is SYDVKM in the germline V gene. V was clipped by 6 bases and J by 5 bases; unmatched bases: 14. The CDR3 reads CASRTYRAGQGARNTIYF. CDR3 nucleotide sequence: TGTGCCAGCAGAACCTATAGGGCGGGACAGGGGGCCCGAAACACCATATATTTT.

The CDR3 region is CASSLGRGGRDGYTF. Here the CDR3 DNA reads TGTGCCAGCAGCTTAGGAAGGGGGGGAAGGGATGGCTACACCTTC. The chain combines TRBV7-8 with TRBJ1-2; perhaps TRBD1 as D (6 bases). From germline, CDR1 is SGHVS and CDR2 FQNEAQ. V lost 1 base and J lost 6, with 15 bases in between. CDR3 length: 15 residues.

The chain recombines TRBV4-2 with TRBJ2-7; 7 positions agree with TRBD2. CDR1 is LGHNA and CDR2 is YNFKEQ in the germline V gene. V shed 0 bases and J 0 bases; nucleotides not matched to a gene: 8. The CDR3 is made up of 17 amino acids. In DNA, the CDR3 is TGTGCCAGCAGCCAAGAGGGGGGAGGGGAGAGCTCCTACGAGCAGTACTTC. It encodes CASSQEGGGESSYEQYF.

The V call is TRBV7-9, the J call TRBJ1-5, with 7 nucleotides matching TRBD1. This CDR3 contains 13 residues. The V segment lost 4 bases and the J segment 4 bases; nucleotides outside the gene matches: 1. Germline values: CDR1 SEHNR, CDR2 FQNEAQ (reference sequence). The CDR3, as DNA: TGTGCCAGCAGCTGGGACAGAAATCAGCCCCAGCATTTT. The encoded protein is CASSWDRNQPQHF.

This chain links TRBV5-6 with TRBJ1-5; TRBD1 matches 7 bases. V dropped 2 bases and J dropped 0; count of bases not matched to a gene: 5. CDR1 and CDR2 from the germline V gene are SGHDT and YYEEEE. The CDR3 has 16 amino acids. CDR3 DNA sequence: TGTGCCAGCAGCTTTTGGACAGGCAATAGCAATCAGCCCCAGCATTTT. This gives the protein CASSFWTGNSNQPQHF.

This chain connects TRBV29-1 to TRBJ2-7; 9 bases match TRBD1. Germline V gene sequence: CDR1 SQVTM, CDR2 ANQGSEA. The trim removed 5 bases at V and 2 bases at J, leaving 4 bases unmatched. CDR3 length: 13 amino acids. In nucleotides, the CDR3 is TGCAGCGTTAGGACAGGGGTTACCTACGAGCAGTACTTC. Encoded protein: CSVRTGVTYEQYF.

The rearrangement joins TRBV5-1 to TRBJ2-1; 8 positions agree with TRBD2. The V gene's germline CDR1 is SGHRS and CDR2 YFSETQ. CDR3 length equals 16 residues. V trimming: 1 base; J trimming: 5 bases; junction bases outside the gene matches: 8. CDR3 sequence: CASSLHGGDGNNEQFF. The CDR3 nucleotides read TGCGCCAGCAGCTTGCACGGGGGGGACGGTAACAATGAGCAGTTCTTC. The complete variable domain, with remaining parts taken from reference TRBV5-1 and TRBJ2-1, reads KAGVTQTPRYLIKTRGQQVTLSCSPISGHRSVSWYQQTPGQGLQFLFEYFSETQRNKGNFPGRFSGRQFSNSRSEMNVSTLELGDSALYLCASSLHGGDGNNEQFFGPGTRLTVL.

The chain combines TRBV11-2 with TRBJ1-1, with 7 positions matching TRBD1. Germline CDR1 is SGHAT and CDR2 is FQNNGV. The length of the CDR3 is 13 residues. The junction had 11 bases not matched to a gene; V was cut back by 5 bases and J by 11 bases. The CDR3 sequence is CASSLQTTGLAFF. DNA of the CDR3: TGTGCCAGCAGCCTCCAGACGACAGGGTTGGCTTTCTTT.

The rearrangement links TRBV7-2 to TRBJ2-1; 11 positions match TRBD2. Trimming cost V 5 bases and J 8 bases; bases outside gene matches: 8. The CDR3 runs 15 residues. CDR1 is SGHTA and CDR2 is FQGNSA in the germline V gene. CDR3 loop: CASSPRSGRAYEQFF. CDR3 sequence (DNA): TGTGCCAGCAGCCCACGTAGCGGGAGGGCCTATGAGCAGTTCTTC.

The chain is built from TRBV14 and TRBJ1-1; D remains ambiguous. The CDR3 spans 15 residues. Trimming took 0 bases from V and 6 from J, leaving 14 bases between them. Germline-derived CDR1 and CDR2 are SGHDN and FVKESK. The CDR3 DNA sequence: TGTGCCAGCAGCCAAGATCTGGAGGACGGCGCTGAAGCTTTCTTT. Its protein product is CASSQDLEDGAEAFF.

This sequence joins TRBV19 and TRBJ1-6; D is unclear. V was pared by 7 bases and J by 1 base, with 2 bases between. The length of the CDR3 is 12 residues. The germline V gene encodes CDR1 LNHDA and CDR2 SQIVND (reference sequence). The CDR3 spells CASTSYNSPLHF. In DNA form, the CDR3 reads TGTGCCAGTACTTCCTATAATTCACCCCTCCACTTT.

This clone was picked up one time. The chain carries TRBV30 and TRBJ2-7, with 9 bases matching TRBD2. Looked up from germline, CDR1 is GTSNPN and CDR2 is SVGIG (reference sequence). There are 14 residues in the CDR3. J gave up 0 bases and V 2 bases, and 2 bases lay outside the gene matches. CDR3 in DNA: TGTGCCTGGAGTCTAGCGGGATACTCCTACGAGCAGTACTTC. This encodes CAWSLAGYSYEQYF. The whole variable domain, filled in from reference TRBV30 and TRBJ2-7, reads SQTIHQWPATLVQPVGSPLSLECTVEGTSNPNLYWYRQAAGRGLQLLFYSVGIGQISSEVPQNLSASRPQDRQFILSSKKLLLSDSGFYLCAWSLAGYSYEQYFGPGTRLTVT.

The chain links TRBV5-4 to TRBJ1-2; TRBD1 is a possible D gene (5 bases). Trimming stripped 2 bases from V and 2 bases from J, with 10 bases between. CDR1 is SGHNT and CDR2 is YYREEE in the germline V gene (reference sequence). The CDR3 is made up of 14 amino acids. This CDR3 reads CASSFAGLNYGYTF. CDR3 in DNA: TGTGCCAGCAGCTTCGCAGGGCTGAACTATGGCTACACCTTC. Using reference TRBV5-4 and TRBJ1-2 for the parts outside the CDR3, the full variable domain is ETGVTQSPTHLIKTRGQQVTLRCSSQSGHNTVSWYQQALGQGPQFIFQYYREEENGRGNFPPRFSGLQFPNYSSELNVNALELDDSALYLCASSFAGLNYGYTFGSGTRLTVV.

The V gene is TRBV11-2, the J gene TRBJ2-1; 10 positions agree with TRBD2. The CDR3 is 16 residues long. Per the germline V gene, CDR1 is SGHAT and CDR2 is FQNNGV. Trimming took 4 bases from V and 4 from J; bases not matched to a gene: 7. The CDR3, as DNA: TGTGCCAGCAGCTCGAGAGCGGGGGGGCCTTACAATGAGCAGTTCTTC. Translating gives CASSSRAGGPYNEQFF.

This chain links TRBV7-6 with TRBJ2-7; TRBD1 aligns across 7 bases. The CDR3 spans 16 residues. Germline-derived CDR1 and CDR2 are SGHVS and FNYEAQ. V was clipped by 5 bases and J by 0 bases; unmatched bases: 10. This CDR3 reads CASSDRQGEGSYEQYF. CDR3 coding DNA: TGTGCCAGCAGCGACCGACAGGGCGAAGGCTCCTACGAGCAGTACTTC.

J is TRBJ2-3 and V is TRBV7-9, with 7 bases aligning to TRBD1. V was pared by 1 base and J by 5 bases, with 6 bases of the junction left unmatched. There are 15 residues in the CDR3. Looked up from germline, CDR1 is SEHNR and CDR2 is FQNEAQ (reference sequence). CDR3 region: CASSLDTTGKDTQYF. CDR3 in DNA: TGTGCCAGCAGCTTAGACACGACAGGGAAAGATACGCAGTATTTT.

The rearrangement links TRBV4-2 to TRBJ1-2, with D uncertain. The CDR3 loop spans 15 amino acids. The V gene lost 1 base and the J gene lost 0 bases, with 9 bases spanning the gap. Germline V gives CDR1 LGHNA, CDR2 YNFKEQ. The CDR3 spells CASSQGRQANYGYTF. CDR3 nucleotide sequence: TGTGCCAGCAGCCAAGGGCGCCAGGCTAACTATGGCTACACCTTC.

This clone was seen only once. Other DNA sequences of this sample code for an identical CDR3. This chain links TRBV29-1 with TRBJ2-7, with TRBD1 identical over 10 bases. The CDR3 is 13 residues long. Germline trimming cut 7 bases from V and 4 bases from J; bases unmatched to any gene: 7. The germline CDR1 and CDR2 sequences are SQVTM and ANQGSEA. The CDR3 DNA follows: TGCAGCGCTGCGGACAGGGGGAAATACGAGCAGTACTTC. It yields the protein CSAADRGKYEQYF.

The CDR3 sequence: CAWSVLIFLSGGNTGELFF. The CDR3 DNA is TGTGCCTGGAGTGTATTGATTTTCCTATCGGGAGGGAACACCGGGGAGCTGTTTTTT. This chain connects TRBV30 to TRBJ2-2; 7 bases match TRBD2. After removal of 0 bases from V and 1 base from J, the junction contained 14 bases not matched to a gene. Germline loops: CDR1 GTSNPN, CDR2 SVGIG (reference sequence). The CDR3 runs to 19 residues.

V is TRBV19 and J is TRBJ1-2; D is possibly TRBD1 (6 bases). The CDR3 has 14 residues. Trimming left V 10 bases short and J 4 bases short, with 19 bases between. Germline V gives CDR1 LNHDA, CDR2 SQIVND (reference sequence). CDR3: CATGAGGLGYGYTF. DNA of the CDR3: TGTGCCACCGGGGCGGGGGGGCTCGGCTATGGCTACACCTTC.

The chain links TRBV9 to TRBJ2-1; 8 nucleotides align to TRBD2. The V and J ends lost 5 bases and 0 bases, in that order; junction bases with no gene match: 4. The germline V gene has CDR1 SGDLS and CDR2 YYNGEE. This CDR3 has 15 residues. The CDR3 DNA follows: TGTGCCAGCAGTTCGGGGGGGAGCTCCTACAATGAGCAGTTCTTC. Translation gives CASSSGGSSYNEQFF. Full variable domain (outside the CDR3, taken from reference TRBV9 and TRBJ2-1): DSGVTQTPKHLITATGQRVTLRCSPRSGDLSVYWYQQSLDQGLQFLIQYYNGEERAKGNILERFSAQQFPDLHSELNLSSLELGDSALYFCASSSGGSSYNEQFFGPGTRLTVL.

The rearrangement joins TRBV29-1 to TRBJ1-2; TRBD1 might be the D (5 bases). The CDR3 extends over 14 amino acids. V lost 6 bases and J lost 2, with 16 bases in between. Per the germline V gene, CDR1 is SQVTM and CDR2 is ANQGSEA. CDR3 protein: CSVAGGGDNYGYTF. CDR3 nucleotides: TGCAGCGTCGCGGGTGGAGGGGACAACTATGGCTACACCTTC.

On this clone: Other DNA sequences in the sample encode the same CDR3. This chain links TRBV27 with TRBJ1-5; D may be TRBD1 (6 bases). Trimming took 5 bases from V and 0 from J, leaving 8 bases between them. The CDR3 has 14 residues. Per germline, CDR1 MNHEY and CDR2 SMNVEV (reference sequence). The CDR3 sequence is CASSLQGSNQPQHF. CDR3 DNA: TGTGCCAGCAGTCTACAGGGTAGCAATCAGCCCCAGCATTTT.

The V call is TRBV5-1, the J call TRBJ2-1; the match to TRBD2 covers 9 bases. After removal of 1 base from V and 9 bases from J, the junction contained 11 bases not matched to a gene. Germline V gene lookup returns CDR1 SGHRS and CDR2 YFSETQ. This CDR3 is built from 16 residues. CDR3 region: CASSLISGSVSGEQFF. CDR3 bases: TGCGCCAGCAGCTTGATTAGCGGGAGTGTCAGTGGTGAGCAGTTCTTC.

This clone has more than one count but fewer than ten. The chain links TRBV7-9 to TRBJ1-2; D uncertain. Between the trimmed V and J ends, which lost 1 base and 5 bases, there was a span of 5 bases. CDR1 is SEHNR and CDR2 is FQNEAQ in the germline V gene (reference sequence). This CDR3 is 12 amino acids long. The CDR3 region is CASSLVGYGYTF. As DNA, the CDR3 is TGTGCCAGCAGCTTAGTCGGGTATGGCTACACCTTC.